This TCR beta chain was observed in a study of long-term antiretroviral therapy in people with HIV. General study points: Within the repertoire, clones expanded before ART were dominant at all time points.

CDR1 and CDR2 from the germline V gene are MDHEN and SYDVKM. This CDR3 comprises 13 residues. V was pared by 2 bases and J by 3 bases, with 7 bases between. About this clone: The antigen is not known.

Sequencing relied on immunoSEQ assay v3.0, run at survey level. Assay used: immunoSEQ multiplex PCR; TCRdb lists only in-frame clones, some missing. Of thousands of clones in the sample, about 83% were seen once. V usage is TRBV28 and J usage is TRBJ1-2; D not resolved. The sequence was obtained from a man aged 30 to 39 with HIV. Material: unsorted PBMCs, obtained 0.3 years before starting antiretroviral therapy. The CDR3 sequence: CASSLNKYYGYTF. CDR3 nucleotides: TGTGCCAGCAGTTTAAACAAGTACTATGGCTACACCTTC.